The 5 T cell receptor beta chains below all came from one sample that was sequenced in a study of T-cell memory formation after mild COVID-19. MiXCR, applied by TCRdb to the 5' RACE reads, yields one record per CDR3 protein. This table holds about 270,000 distinct CDR3 sequences, about a sixth found once. The sequenced material came from PBMCs or a T cell subset sorted from them (not recorded which). The source of these receptors is a man in his late teens or twenties who had mild COVID-19 (a few samples of this study predate the infection). Cell type and time point are not known.

This clonotype was seen many times. J is TRBJ2-1 and V is TRBV7-3; maybe TRBD2 (6 bases). This CDR3 has 13 residues. Germline V gene data show CDR1 as SGHTA and CDR2 as FQGTGA. The germline V and J ends were trimmed by 4 bases and 7 bases, with 11 bases remaining between them. The CDR3 here is CASSSTRTNEQFF. The CDR3 nucleotides read TGTGCCAGCAGCTCGACTAGGACGAATGAGCAGTTCTTC.

V and J are TRBV20-1 and TRBJ2-7, with TRBD1 identical over 8 bases. Germline V gives CDR1 DFQATT, CDR2 SNEGSKA (reference sequence). There are 14 residues in the CDR3. After removal of 5 bases from V and 3 bases from J, the junction contained 9 bases not matched to a gene. CDR3 protein: CSAEDWTGSYEQYF. The CDR3 nucleotides are TGCAGTGCTGAAGACTGGACAGGGAGCTACGAGCAGTACTTC.

V gene TRBV18 combines with J gene TRBJ2-7; D is possibly TRBD1 or TRBD2 (5 bases each). CDR1 and CDR2 from the germline V gene are KGHSH and LQKENI. The CDR3 length is 15 residues. V lost 0 bases, J lost 6 bases, and 15 bases lay in between. The CDR3 DNA reads as TGTGCCAGCTCACCACCCGGGACGCCGTCCGGCGAGCAGTACTTC. Translating it yields CASSPPGTPSGEQYF.

This clonotype was seen only once. The rearrangement links TRBV11-2 to TRBJ2-3; 8 bases are a match to TRBD2. V shed 3 bases and J 1 base; nucleotides not matched to a gene: 3. Germline lookup yields CDR1 SGHAT and CDR2 FQNNGV. The CDR3 runs 15 residues. The DNA of the CDR3 is TGTGCCAGCAGCTTCTTCGGGGGGGGCACAGATACGCAGTATTTT. Translating it yields CASSFFGGGTDTQYF.

The V and J genes are TRBV10-3 and TRBJ1-1; no reliable D call. This CDR3 has 13 amino acids. Germline V CDR1 and CDR2: ENHRY, SYGVKD. V was shortened by 5 bases and J by 8 bases, with 15 bases between the two germline ends. CDR3 coding DNA: TGTGCCATCAGTTCGCAGGAGAGATCAGAAGCTTTCTTT. Translated: CAISSQERSEAFF.